This is a list of T cell receptor beta chains from one sample in a study of metastatic and nonmetastatic thyroid tumors. Using MiXCR, TCRdb reanalyzed the PCR reads. Of tens of thousands of clones listed, approximately 15% are singletons. Sequencing input: blood. All receptors derive from a male donor with papillary thyroid cancer or a benign thyroid nodule (not recorded which). Some clones in this sample may be carry-over from other donors' samples. Each CDR3 is given with its conserved first and last residue. A D gene is named only where the DNA matches it firmly. Rows may omit the clone size; those that give it use once, few, many or a size class.

size: many
D: -
J: TRBJ2-6
V: TRBV15
length: 16
CDR3: CATSRDTYSGANVLTF
DNA: TGTGCCACCAGCAGAGACACTTACTCTGGGGCCAACGTCCTGACTTTC

size: -
D: TRBD1
J: TRBJ1-2
V: TRBV6-1
length: 14
CDR3: CASSEARGRNGYTF
DNA: TGTGCCAGCAGTGAAGCCAGGGGGCGGAATGGCTACACCTTC

size: many
D: -
J: TRBJ2-3
V: TRBV4-1
length: 16
CDR3: CASSQGVDLGTDTQYF
DNA: TGCGCCAGCAGCCAAGGGGTGGACCTAGGCACAGATACGCAGTATTTT

size: many
D: TRBD1
J: TRBJ1-1
V: TRBV28
length: 13
CDR3: CASSFRLGQGFFF
DNA: TGTGCCAGCAGTTTTCGGCTGGGACAGGGATTTTTCTTT

size: many
D: TRBD2
J: TRBJ2-5
V: TRBV7-9
length: 16
CDR3: CASILWAGVGQETQYF
DNA: TGTGCCAGCATCCTGTGGGCGGGAGTGGGCCAAGAGACCCAGTACTTC

size: -
D: TRBD2
J: TRBJ2-1
V: TRBV24-1
length: 18
CDR3: CATSGTSGRAWVWNEQFF
DNA: TGTGCCACCAGTGGAACTAGCGGGAGGGCCTGGGTTTGGAATGAGCAGTTCTTC

size: many
D: -
J: TRBJ2-7
V: TRBV2
length: 12
CDR3: CASRGEAYEQYF
DNA: TGTGCCAGTAGGGGGGAAGCCTACGAGCAGTACTTC

size: many
D: TRBD1
J: TRBJ2-3
V: TRBV11-1
length: 16
CDR3: CASSSPRGQGTDTQYF
DNA: TGTGCCAGCAGTTCTCCCCGGGGACAGGGGACAGATACGCAGTATTTT

size: -
D: -
J: TRBJ2-5
V: TRBV5-1
length: 14
CDR3: CASSLDGSQETQYF
DNA: TGCGCCAGCAGCTTGGACGGGAGTCAAGAGACCCAGTACTTC

size: many
D: -
J: TRBJ2-3
V: TRBV5-1
length: 19
CDR3: CASSLAFSRSQRSTDTQYF
DNA: TGCGCCAGCAGCTTGGCCTTTTCCCGAAGTCAAAGGAGCACAGATACGCAGTATTTT

size: many
D: TRBD2
J: TRBJ2-3
V: TRBV5-1
length: 15
CDR3: CASSLDSGRTDTQYF
DNA: TGCGCCAGCAGCTTGGATAGCGGGAGAACAGATACGCAGTATTTT